The rows below give T cell receptor beta chains drawn from one sample of a study of beta chain features in type 1 diabetes. The method was immunoSEQ multiplex PCR; TCRdb's version includes in-frame clones alone and lacks a portion of them. The sample lists under 20,000 clones, approximately 50% seen once, with around 0.5% in the top ten. The sequencing sample was made of stem cell memory CD4+ T cells from blood. These receptors were obtained from a woman under 30 in good health. Both conserved end residues are part of each CDR3. Fields, in order: V gene, CDR3 protein.

>TRBV4-2
CASSQGLSPSGSHSYEQYF
>TRBV7-2
CASSLVEGALGGYTF
>TRBV18
CASSPPNPGTMNTEAFF
>TRBV2
CASSEDGTPSSYNEQFF
>TRBV12-5
CASGLAVDRYNSPLHF
>TRBV11-2
CASSLGRGRETQYF
>TRBV19
CASSQTSGRAGAGELFF
>TRBV7-8
CASSPRAGALVDTQYF
>TRBV28
CATGDRNYNEQFF
>TRBV5-4
CASSGRTSGREYNEQFF
>TRBV29-1
CSVSGSRIETQYF
>TRBV9
CASSFTGITGELFF
>TRBV5-4
CASSYPLGVAGGRMAEQFF
>TRBV27
CASSLYRENTEAFF
>TRBV6-5
CATSRGGTAYEQYF
>TRBV5-1
CASSWGQGSYEQYF
>TRBV6-1
CASREPGQGNTEQYF
>TRBV5-1
CASSLDRVPYNEQFF
>TRBV5-1
CASSLGGLNQPQHF
>TRBV21-1
CASSKGGAGYNEQFF
>TRBV9
CASSVDPGQGAETQYF
>TRBV6-5
CASTPAGGTDTQYF
>TRBV6-1
CAVAGDPETQYF
>TRBV5-1
CASSPAEGAGEQYF